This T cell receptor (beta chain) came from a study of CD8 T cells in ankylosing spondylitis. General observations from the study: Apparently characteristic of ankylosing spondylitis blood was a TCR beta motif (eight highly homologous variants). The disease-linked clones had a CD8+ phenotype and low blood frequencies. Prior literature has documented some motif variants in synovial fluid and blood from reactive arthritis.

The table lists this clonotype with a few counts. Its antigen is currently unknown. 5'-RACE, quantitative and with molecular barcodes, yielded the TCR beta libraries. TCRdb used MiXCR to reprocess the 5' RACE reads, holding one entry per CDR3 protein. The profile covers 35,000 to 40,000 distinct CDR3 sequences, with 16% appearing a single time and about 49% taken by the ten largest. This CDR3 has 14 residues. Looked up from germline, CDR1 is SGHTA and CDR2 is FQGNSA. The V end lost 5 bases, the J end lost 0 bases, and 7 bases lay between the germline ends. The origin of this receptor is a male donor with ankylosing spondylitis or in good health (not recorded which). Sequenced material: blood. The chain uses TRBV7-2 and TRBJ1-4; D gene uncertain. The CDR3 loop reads CASSSIATNEKLFF. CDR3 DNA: TGTGCCAGCAGCAGTATTGCAACTAATGAAAAACTGTTTTTT.